This TCR beta chain was recovered during a study of T cells expressing NK-cell markers. CDR1 and CDR2 from the germline V gene are SGHVS and FNYEAQ. The CDR3 spans 16 residues. TCRdb processed the 5' RACE reads again and assigns one entry to each CDR3 protein, with no DNA. Found here are roughly 180,000 distinct CDR3 sequences; the top ten clones hold 20% to 25%. The sequenced sample was blood T cells: a sorted CD56 or NKG2C T cell subset, CD4+ or CD8+ T cells, or bulk PBMC T cells (not recorded which). The chain carries TRBV7-6 and TRBJ2-3; TCRdb calls TRBD2, which cannot be checked without DNA. The TCR was taken from a man between 18 and 69 years old in good health. CDR3: CASSSRLAGVGDTQYF.